One sample yielded the 25 T cell receptor beta chains listed below, sequenced in a study of blood T cells in healthy people across ages. Primed by a sample-barcoded 5' primer and a J-beta primer mix, a second PCR proceeded for roughly 6 to 12 cycles. In TCRdb, the 5' RACE reads were re-called with MiXCR into one record per CDR3 protein. The sample comprises hundreds of thousands of distinct CDR3 sequences, 55% to 70% of which are singletons, and roughly 22% rests with the top ten. Sample: blood. Receptor source: a man younger than 40 in good health.

CDR3 coding DNA: TGTGCCAGCGACGGATACGAAAGAAATGAGCAGTTCTTC. Its protein is CASDGYERNEQFF. V is TRBV18 and J is TRBJ2-1, with D uncertain. Between the trimmed V and J ends, which lost 8 bases and 7 bases, there was a span of 15 bases. Germline V gives CDR1 KGHSH, CDR2 LQKENI. This CDR3 has 13 residues.

A single count supports this clonotype. This rearrangement joins TRBV29-1 to TRBJ2-7, with TRBD2 identical over 10 bases. Per the germline V gene, CDR1 is SQVTM and CDR2 is ANQGSEA. This CDR3 has 19 amino acids. Losses at the gene ends were 1 base for V and 9 bases for J; bases not matched to a gene: 24. The DNA for the CDR3 is TGCAGCGTTGAAGGCCCCCTAGCGGGGGCAGCCAACGGGATTCTTGGGCAGTACTTC. Its protein is CSVEGPLAGAANGILGQYF.

The DNA for the CDR3 is TGCAGTGCTAGGAATGGCGGGACTTTGATAGATGAGCAGTTCTTC. Protein product: CSARNGGTLIDEQFF. The chain recombines TRBV20-1 with TRBJ2-1, with D tentatively TRBD2 (6 bases). Trimming took off 3 bases at V and 8 bases at J, with 20 bases between the two ends. The CDR3 contains 15 residues. CDR1 is DFQATT and CDR2 is SNEGSKA in the germline V gene (reference sequence).

There are a few counts of this clonotype. This rearrangement joins TRBV12-3 or TRBV12-4 to TRBJ2-3, with a weak D call TRBD2 (5 bases). V was pared by 5 bases and J by 3 bases, with 18 bases between. This CDR3 contains 16 residues. The CDR3 is CASSRSGPLETDTQYF. The CDR3 DNA is TGTGCCAGCAGTAGGAGCGGCCCCCTCGAGACAGATACGCAGTATTTT.

In this sample, this clonotype turned up once. This chain uses TRBV20-1 with TRBJ1-6, with 11 bases fitting TRBD1. V lost 6 bases and J lost 11; bases outside the gene matches: 12. The CDR3 spans 15 residues. Germline CDR1 DFQATT, CDR2 SNEGSKA (reference sequence). The CDR3 loop is CSAHDRDRGTAPLHF. CDR3 sequence (DNA): TGCAGTGCACATGACCGGGACAGGGGGACGGCACCCCTCCACTTT.

In the case of this clonotype: This clone may be a read error of a much larger clone one base away. The chain combines TRBV7-2 with TRBJ2-4, with D tentatively TRBD2 (6 bases). Germline CDR1 SGHTA, CDR2 FQGNSA. The CDR3 consists of 17 residues. V dropped 1 base and J dropped 2 bases, with 15 bases sitting between them. CDR3 protein: CASSLVPGLATKNIQYF. CDR3 in DNA: TGTGCCAGCAGCTTAGTTCCCGGGCTAGCGACCAAAAACATTCAGTACTTC.

This clonotype turned up a few times. The rearrangement links TRBV29-1 to TRBJ2-7; D gene uncertain. V was trimmed by 1 base and J by 4 bases, leaving 8 bases between them. The CDR3 extends over 12 amino acids. Germline CDR1 reads SQVTM; CDR2 reads ANQGSEA. The CDR3 loop reads CSVEVTGYEQYF. CDR3 sequence (DNA): TGCAGCGTTGAAGTGACGGGTTACGAGCAGTACTTC.

This clonotype occurred a few times. A junction boundary mismatches the germline segment, possibly from a read error. The chain recombines TRBV13 with TRBJ2-5; TRBD1 aligns across 7 bases. Germline V CDR1 and CDR2: PRHDT, FYEKMQ (reference sequence). The CDR3 extends over 15 amino acids. The CDR3 nucleotides read TGTGCCAGCAGCTTTGACAGGGTTTCAAGAGAGGCCCAGTACTTC. Its protein product is CASSFDRVSREAQYF.

This clonotype appeared once. The V gene is TRBV11-2, the J gene TRBJ1-2, with D hard to call. The V and J ends lost 1 base and 3 bases respectively, with 12 bases between them. Germline V gene lookup returns CDR1 SGHAT and CDR2 FQNNGV. CDR3 size: 15 residues. DNA for the CDR3: TGTGCCAGCAGCTTAGCCCTCTCCGGTGACTATGGCTACACCTTC. It codes for CASSLALSGDYGYTF. Drawing the rest from reference TRBV11-2 and TRBJ1-2, the complete variable domain is EAGVAQSPRYKIIEKRQSVAFWCNPISGHATLYWYQQILGQGPKLLIQFQNNGVVDDSQLPKDRFSAERLKGVDSTLKIQPAKLEDSAVYLCASSLALSGDYGYTFGSGTRLTVV.

In its sample, this clonotype was seen a few times. CDR3 amino acids: CASSFLRAGSTDTQYF. CDR3 DNA: TGTGCCAGCAGCTTCCTCAGGGCGGGCAGCACAGATACGCAGTATTTT. This chain joins TRBV5-5 and TRBJ2-3; D tentatively reads TRBD1 or TRBD2 (5 bases each). Germline lookup yields CDR1 SGHKS and CDR2 YYEKEE (reference sequence). CDR3 length equals 16 residues. V lost 2 bases and J 0 bases, leaving 13 bases between the germline ends.

There are a few counts of this clonotype. The chain couples TRBV20-1 to TRBJ2-3, with TRBD1 as a possible D gene (8 bases). Trimming shortened V by 3 bases and J by 1 base, and 17 bases separated the two germline ends. This CDR3 region has 16 residues. Germline V CDR1 and CDR2: DFQATT, SNEGSKA (reference sequence). The DNA of the CDR3 is TGCAGTGCTAGCTTAACAGGGGGGGGAGGCACAGATACGCAGTATTTT. Translated, it gives CSASLTGGGGTDTQYF.

This clonotype was detected a few times. The V and J genes are TRBV29-1 and TRBJ2-7; D is possibly TRBD2 (6 bases). The germline gives CDR1 SQVTM, CDR2 ANQGSEA. This CDR3 is 11 amino acids long. Trimming removed 6 bases at V and 4 bases at J, with 10 bases between. The CDR3 loop reads CSVTAGYEQYF. CDR3 DNA: TGCAGCGTGACCGCGGGATACGAGCAGTACTTC.

This chain connects TRBV6-2 or TRBV6-3 to TRBJ2-4, with 7 bases aligning to TRBD2. Germline V gene sequence: CDR1 MNHEY, CDR2 SVGEGT. After removal of 4 bases from V and 1 base from J, the junction contained 4 bases not matched to a gene. The CDR3 contains 15 residues. CDR3 residues: CASSWGGLAKNIQYF. The DNA for the CDR3 is TGTGCCAGCAGTTGGGGGGGTCTGGCCAAAAACATTCAGTACTTC.

This clonotype came up once. The chain links TRBV6-5 to TRBJ2-5; the D gene is possibly TRBD1 (6 bases). V dropped 0 bases and J dropped 1 base, with 9 bases sitting between them. CDR1 is MNHEY and CDR2 is SVGAGI in the germline V gene. The CDR3 has 15 residues. CDR3 amino acids: CASSYSGHFQETQYF. DNA of the CDR3: TGTGCCAGCAGTTACTCGGGACACTTCCAAGAGACCCAGTACTTC.

The CDR3 region has the DNA TGTGCCAGCAGTTTGGAGCTAGCGGGGGAGGAGACCCAGTACTTC. This sequence encodes CASSLELAGEETQYF. This sequence joins TRBV6-2 or TRBV6-3 and TRBJ2-5; 10 bases agree with TRBD2. Germline CDR1 reads MNHEY; CDR2 reads SVGEGT. The V segment lost 4 bases and the J segment 5 bases; nucleotides outside the gene matches: 7. The CDR3 has 15 residues.

V is TRBV7-2 and J is TRBJ2-6; no reliable D call. The V gene lost 1 base and the J gene lost 2 bases, with 6 bases spanning the gap. Per germline, CDR1 SGHTA and CDR2 FQGNSA. The CDR3 contains 15 residues. This CDR3 is CASSLVRTGANVLTF. The CDR3 DNA follows: TGTGCCAGCAGCTTAGTGAGGACTGGGGCCAACGTCCTGACTTTC.

This chain links TRBV5-1 with TRBJ2-1; TRBD1 agrees at 7 bases. Unmatched junction bases numbered 6, after V lost 1 base and J lost 8 bases. CDR1 is SGHRS, CDR2 YFSETQ, per germline. The CDR3 covers 14 residues. CDR3 loop: CASSLRQGRDEQFF. CDR3 coding DNA: TGCGCCAGCAGCTTGCGACAGGGAAGGGATGAGCAGTTCTTC.

The genes are TRBV20-1 and TRBJ1-2; D is perhaps TRBD1 (6 bases). The germline V gene encodes CDR1 DFQATT and CDR2 SNEGSKA (reference sequence). The CDR3 has 13 residues. The V end was cut by 7 bases, the J end by 8 bases, with 20 bases between. The DNA of the CDR3 is TGCAGTGGAAGGGCGTCAGGGGCCGCGGGCTACACCTTC. Translated, it gives CSGRASGAAGYTF.

The chain carries TRBV20-1 and TRBJ2-1, with D perhaps TRBD2 (5 bases). The V gene lost 1 base and the J gene lost 1 base, with 11 bases spanning the gap. Germline-derived CDR1 and CDR2 are DFQATT and SNEGSKA (reference sequence). The CDR3 is 15 amino acids. The CDR3 loop is CSARAGWKSYNEQFF. The CDR3 DNA is TGCAGTGCTAGAGCGGGGTGGAAATCCTACAATGAGCAGTTCTTC.

This sequence joins TRBV25-1 and TRBJ1-2, with no clear D. Germline V CDR1 and CDR2: MGHDK, SYGVNS. This CDR3 contains 13 residues. Trimming removed 6 bases at V and 8 bases at J, with 16 bases between. The CDR3 protein is CASSVPSGFGYTF. As DNA, the CDR3 is TGTGCCAGCAGCGTACCCTCGGGTTTCGGCTACACCTTC.

Here the CDR3 DNA reads TGTGCCAGCAGCCATCCTCAAGGGGAAATTAAGTTCACTGAAGCTTTCTTT. This codes for CASSHPQGEIKFTEAFF. The chain is built from TRBV3-1 and TRBJ1-1; perhaps TRBD1 as D (5 bases). The ends were cut back, 3 bases at V and 4 bases at J, with 21 bases in the middle. Looked up from germline, CDR1 is LGHDT and CDR2 is YNNKEL (reference sequence). The CDR3 loop spans 17 amino acids.

J is TRBJ2-5 and V is TRBV7-9, with TRBD2 matching 9 bases. CDR3 length: 14 amino acids. V lost 2 bases to trimming and J lost 5 bases; unmatched junction nucleotides: 3. Germline V CDR1 and CDR2: SEHNR, FQNEAQ (reference sequence). CDR3 in amino acids: CASSLIAGDETQYF. The CDR3 DNA reads TGTGCCAGCAGCTTAATAGCGGGAGATGAGACCCAGTACTTC. Based on the CDR3 plus reference TRBV7-9 and TRBJ2-5, the full variable domain is DTGVSQNPRHKITKRGQNVTFRCDPISEHNRLYWYRQTLGQGPEFLTYFQNEAQLEKSRLLSDRFSAERPKGSFSTLEIQRTEQGDSAMYLCASSLIAGDETQYFGPGTRLLVL.

CDR3 DNA sequence: TGCAGCGTGCGGACGAACCAAGAGACCCAGTACTTC. Its protein product is CSVRTNQETQYF. The chain combines TRBV29-1 with TRBJ2-5; unclear D gene. Germline lookup yields CDR1 SQVTM and CDR2 ANQGSEA. Trimming pared 6 bases from V and 0 bases from J, leaving 8 bases between. This CDR3 is 12 amino acids long.

The V gene is TRBV29-1, the J gene TRBJ2-7, with TRBD1 identical over 9 bases. Germline CDR1 SQVTM, CDR2 ANQGSEA. The junction had 11 bases not matched to a gene; V was cut back by 4 bases and J by 4 bases. This CDR3 spans 15 amino acids. CDR3 bases: TGCAGCGTTGTGGGACAGGGAGGCCCAGGGTACGAGCAGTACTTC. Protein product: CSVVGQGGPGYEQYF.

J is TRBJ2-7 and V is TRBV12-3 or TRBV12-4; tentative D call: TRBD2 (5 bases). This CDR3 contains 13 residues. With 5 bases removed from V and 6 bases from J, the gap between germline ends came to 14 bases. The CDR3 protein is CASSPPPRGEQYF. The CDR3 coding sequence is TGTGCCAGCAGTCCGCCGCCCCGGGGCGAGCAGTACTTC.